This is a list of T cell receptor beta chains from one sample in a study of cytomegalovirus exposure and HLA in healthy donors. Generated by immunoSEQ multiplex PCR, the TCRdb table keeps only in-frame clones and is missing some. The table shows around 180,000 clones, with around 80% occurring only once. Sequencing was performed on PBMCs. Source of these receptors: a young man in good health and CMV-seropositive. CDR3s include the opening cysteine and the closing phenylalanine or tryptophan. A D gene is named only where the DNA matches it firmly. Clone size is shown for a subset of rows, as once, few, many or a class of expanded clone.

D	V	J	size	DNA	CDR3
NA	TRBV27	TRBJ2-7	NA	TGTGCCAGCTTTAGCCAATCCTACGAGCAGTACTTC	CASFSQSYEQYF
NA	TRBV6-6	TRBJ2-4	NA	TGTGCCAGCAGTGCACAGGGCGAAGCCAAAAACATTCAGTACTTC	CASSAQGEAKNIQYF
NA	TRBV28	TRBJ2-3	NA	TGTGCCAGCTTAACCCAGGGGCGAACAGATACGCAGTATTTT	CASLTQGRTDTQYF
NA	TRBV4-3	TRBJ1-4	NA	TGCGCCAGCAGCCAAGTAGTTGCAGGGGCTAATGAAAAACTGTTTTTT	CASSQVVAGANEKLFF
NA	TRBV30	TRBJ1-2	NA	TGTGCCTGGAGTGTCGGACAGATCTATGGCTACACCTTC	CAWSVGQIYGYTF
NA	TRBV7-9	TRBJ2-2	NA	TGTGCCAGCAGCTTAGCAGGGGGTAACACCGGGGAGCTGTTTTTT	CASSLAGGNTGELFF
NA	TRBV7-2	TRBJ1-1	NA	TGTGCCAGCAGCACTGGGGGGAGGGGCCGCACTGAAGCTTTCTTT	CASSTGGRGRTEAFF
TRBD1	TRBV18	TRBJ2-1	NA	TGTGCCAGCTCACCTCGGGACAGGGGGAATGAGCAGTTCTTC	CASSPRDRGNEQFF
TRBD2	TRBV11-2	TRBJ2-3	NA	TGTGCCAGCAGCTTAGATCCCCTAGCGGGATATACGCAGTATTTT	CASSLDPLAGYTQYF
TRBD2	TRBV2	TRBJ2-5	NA	TGTGCCAGCACTGGGACTAGCGCAAACCAAGAGACCCAGTACTTC	CASTGTSANQETQYF
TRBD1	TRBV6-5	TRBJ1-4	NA	TGTGCCAGCAGTCTGATACAGGGGGTTCGAGAAAAACTGTTTTTT	CASSLIQGVREKLFF
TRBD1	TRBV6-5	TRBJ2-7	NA	TGTGCCAGCAGTTTTGACAGGGGTAATGAGCAGTACTTC	CASSFDRGNEQYF
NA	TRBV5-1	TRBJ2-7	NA	TGCGCCAGCAGCTTCGGTCTAGGAACAGGGCCCCAAGGAGGTACCTACGAGCAGTACTTC	CASSFGLGTGPQGGTYEQYF
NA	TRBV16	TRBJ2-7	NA	TGTGCCAGCAGCCCAAAATCCAACGAGGAGCAGTACTTC	CASSPKSNEEQYF
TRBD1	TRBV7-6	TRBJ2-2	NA	TGTGCCAGCGGAGATGGACAGGGGGGCACCGGGGAGCTGTTTTTT	CASGDGQGGTGELFF
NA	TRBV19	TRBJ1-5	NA	TGTGCCAGTAGTATAGGTGGGGCGGGGGATGGACAGCCCCAGCATTTT	CASSIGGAGDGQPQHF
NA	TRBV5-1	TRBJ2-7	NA	TGCGCCAGCACCCCCCTAGCGCCTTCCTACGAGCAGTACTTC	CASTPLAPSYEQYF
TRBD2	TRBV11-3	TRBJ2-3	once	TGTGCCAGCAGCTTAACGGGGGGAGGGGATACGCAGTATTTT	CASSLTGGGDTQYF
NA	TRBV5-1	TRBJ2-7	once	TGCGCCAGCAGCTTCGGGGTGATGAACGAGCAGTACTTC	CASSFGVMNEQYF
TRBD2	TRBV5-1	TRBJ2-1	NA	TGCGCCAGCAGCATTAGGACTAGCGGGTCGAGCTCCTACAATGAGCAGTTCTTC	CASSIRTSGSSSYNEQFF
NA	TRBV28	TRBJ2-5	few	TGTGCCAGCAGTCCGTTGAGGAGGCGAGGGACCCAGTACTTC	CASSPLRRRGTQYF
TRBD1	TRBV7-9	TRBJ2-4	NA	TGTGCCAGCAGCCAATTTACAGGGGTGGGCGGCAAAAACATTCAGTACTTC	CASSQFTGVGGKNIQYF
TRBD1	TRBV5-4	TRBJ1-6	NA	TGTGCCAGCAGCTTACAGGGGGCCTCCTATAATTCACCCCTCCACTTT	CASSLQGASYNSPLHF
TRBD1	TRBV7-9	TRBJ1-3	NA	TGTGCCAGCAGCCCGGGGACAGCTGGAAACACCATATATTTT	CASSPGTAGNTIYF
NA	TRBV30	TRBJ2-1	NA	TGTGCCTGGAGTAACGACCGCGGCGATGAGCAGTTCTTC	CAWSNDRGDEQFF
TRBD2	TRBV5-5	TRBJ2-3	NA	TGTGCCAGCAGCCTTGAACTAGCGATTAGCACAGATACGCAGTATTTT	CASSLELAISTDTQYF
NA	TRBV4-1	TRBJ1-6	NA	TGCGCCAGCAGCCAGATTCCAGGCCTTTATAATTCACCCCTCCACTTT	CASSQIPGLYNSPLHF
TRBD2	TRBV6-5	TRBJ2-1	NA	TGTGCCAGCAGTTCGCTAGCGGGAGGGGGGTTTGAGCAGTTCTTC	CASSSLAGGGFEQFF
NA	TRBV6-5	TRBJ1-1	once	TGTGCCAGCAGCACTAACGGCGGGGGGAACACTGAAGCTTTCTTT	CASSTNGGGNTEAFF
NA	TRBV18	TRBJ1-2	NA	TGTGCCAGCTCACCCCAGGCAGACTATGGCTACACCTTC	CASSPQADYGYTF
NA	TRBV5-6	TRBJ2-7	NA	TGTGCCAGCAGCTCAGAACAAAGCTCCTACGAGCAGTACTTC	CASSSEQSSYEQYF
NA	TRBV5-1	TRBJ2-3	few	TGCGCCAGCAGCTTGGGCCGCGGTGGCACAGATACGCAGTATTTT	CASSLGRGGTDTQYF
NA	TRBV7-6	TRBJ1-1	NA	TGTGCCAGCAGCTTATATCAGGGATTCGCTGAAGCTTTCTTT	CASSLYQGFAEAFF
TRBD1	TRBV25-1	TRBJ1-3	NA	TGTGCCAGCAGGGCGACAGGGACCGGAAACACCATATATTTT	CASRATGTGNTIYF
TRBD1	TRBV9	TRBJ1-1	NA	TGTGCCAGCAGCCTAACAGGGGGGTCTTACACTGAAGCTTTCTTT	CASSLTGGSYTEAFF